Presented here are 27 T cell receptor beta chains from one specimen sequenced in a study of circulating tumor DNA in untreated peripheral T-cell lymphoma. Profiling relied on immunoSEQ multiplex PCR, and the TCRdb table lists in-frame clones only, not all of them. The table shows fewer than 3,500 clones, with about 64% occurring only once. Sequenced: tumor tissue. These receptors all come from a human donor with peripheral T-cell lymphoma.

The chain couples TRBV5-1 to TRBJ1-4, with 10 nucleotides matching TRBD1. The CDR3 covers 16 residues. Unmatched junction bases numbered 4, after V lost 0 bases and J lost 5 bases. CDR1 and CDR2 from the germline V gene are SGHRS and YFSETQ. The CDR3 reads CASSLGGTGANEKLFF. DNA of the CDR3: TGCGCCAGCAGCTTGGGCGGGACAGGGGCGAATGAAAAACTGTTTTTT.

The chain employs TRBV29-1 and TRBJ2-1, with 8 bases aligning to TRBD1. The CDR3 spans 14 residues. Germline assignment: CDR1 SQVTM and CDR2 ANQGSEA. V gave up 3 bases and J gave up 3 bases; unmatched junction bases: 4. The CDR3 DNA is TGCAGCGTTGAGGGCGGACAGGGCTACAATGAGCAGTTCTTC. It is translated as CSVEGGQGYNEQFF.

This clone was found a few times. The chain combines TRBV23-1 with TRBJ1-5, with D uncertain. TRBV23-1 is placed among ORFs of uncertain function. V lost 3 bases, J lost 4 bases, and 22 bases lay in between. This CDR3 contains 18 residues. CDR3 region: CASSQCLYRVQRNQPQHF. CDR3 bases: TGCGCCAGCAGTCAGTGCCTTTACCGGGTCCAGAGGAATCAGCCCCAGCATTTT.

The genes are TRBV19 and TRBJ1-5, with 10 nucleotides matching TRBD1. The CDR3 sequence is 15 residues long. The trim removed 3 bases at V and 6 bases at J, leaving 5 bases unmatched. The germline gives CDR1 LNHDA, CDR2 SQIVND (reference sequence). DNA of the CDR3: TGTGCCAGTAGTATGACAGGGGGCTGGTCTCAGCCCCAGCATTTT. Translation: CASSMTGGWSQPQHF.

V usage is TRBV6-8 and J usage is TRBJ1-1, with TRBD1 matching over 9 bases. V shed 7 bases and J 4 bases; nucleotides not matched to a gene: 10. Germline CDR1 and CDR2: MNHGY and SAAAGT. This CDR3 contains 15 residues. CDR3: CASTRDRVLGTEAFF. Here the CDR3 DNA reads TGTGCCAGCACACGGGACAGGGTTTTGGGCACTGAAGCTTTCTTT.

The chain has TRBV6-8 and TRBJ2-6; 7 nucleotides line up with TRBD1. Trimming removed 10 bases from V and 0 bases from J; junction bases left unmatched: 3. Germline CDR1 MNHGY, CDR2 SAAAGT. CDR3 length: 14 amino acids. The CDR3 nucleotides are TGTGCCATCAGGGACAGCTCTGGGGCCAACGTCCTGACTTTC. This encodes CAIRDSSGANVLTF.

The chain links TRBV4-1 to TRBJ1-6; D is unresolved. The CDR3 totals 14 residues. Germline CDR1 reads MGHRA; CDR2 reads YSYEKL. Trimming stripped 0 bases from V and 7 bases from J, with 7 bases between. Here the CDR3 reads CASSQDAGNSPLHF. In nucleotides, the CDR3 is TGCGCCAGCAGCCAAGATGCTGGGAATTCACCCCTCCACTTT.

The chain links TRBV6-8 to TRBJ2-5; 8 nucleotides line up with TRBD1. CDR1 and CDR2 (germline): MNHGY, SAAAGT. V lost 2 bases to trimming and J lost 4 bases; unmatched junction nucleotides: 3. CDR3 length: 14 residues. CDR3 DNA sequence: TGTGCCAGCAGTTACCTCGGGACAGGAGAGACCCAGTACTTC. Protein product: CASSYLGTGETQYF.

The chain carries TRBV2 and TRBJ2-1; 14 nucleotides align to TRBD2. This CDR3 is built from 19 residues. Germline CDR1 reads SNHLY; CDR2 reads FYNNEI. Unmatched junction bases numbered 12, after V lost 7 bases and J lost 1 base. This chain's CDR3 is CASILMGGLAGGSYNEQFF. CDR3 nucleotides: TGTGCCAGCATCTTGATGGGAGGACTAGCGGGGGGTTCCTACAATGAGCAGTTCTTC.

The chain recombines TRBV19 with TRBJ2-3, with D perhaps being TRBD1 or TRBD2 (6 bases each). V was clipped by 4 bases and J by 1 base, with 15 bases between them. The length of the CDR3 is 16 residues. Germline V gene lookup returns CDR1 LNHDA and CDR2 SQIVND (reference sequence). CDR3 bases: TGTGCCAGTAGTACCTATCCTAGGGGGGGCACAGATACGCAGTATTTT. Amino acids: CASSTYPRGGTDTQYF.

For this clone: Germline and junction disagree at one end, which may indicate a read error. The CDR3 region is CASSKTGRSEAFF. The CDR3 bases are TGTGCCAGTTCAAAGACAGGCCGCTCTGAAGCTTTTTTT. The chain couples TRBV19 to TRBJ1-1; weak D call: TRBD1 (6 bases). CDR3 size: 13 residues. Per germline, CDR1 LNHDA and CDR2 SQIVND (reference sequence).

This chain uses TRBV6-8 with TRBJ1-2; D is undetermined. The CDR3 has 15 amino acids. Between the trimmed V and J ends, which lost 0 bases and 4 bases, there was a span of 12 bases. In germline, CDR1 is MNHGY, CDR2 SAAAGT. CDR3 nucleotides: TGTGCCAGCAGTTACTCAGAAGGGTGGGGCTATGGCTACACCTTC. Amino acids: CASSYSEGWGYGYTF.

Within the sample, this clone is medium-sized. This CDR3 is also generated by other DNA sequences in the sample. The chain carries TRBV5-1 and TRBJ1-1, with a possible D match to TRBD1 (5 bases). This CDR3 contains 15 residues. V was clipped by 3 bases and J by 0 bases, with 12 bases between them. In germline, CDR1 is SGHRS, CDR2 YFSETQ. CDR3 amino acids: CASSWGSYMNTEAFF. The CDR3 nucleotides read TGCGCCAGCAGCTGGGGGAGTTACATGAACACTGAAGCTTTCTTT.

This chain connects TRBV5-1 to TRBJ1-2; 7 bases are shared with TRBD1. The V gene end was trimmed by 2 bases and the J gene end by 1 base; junction bases not matched to a gene: 5. The germline V gene has CDR1 SGHRS and CDR2 YFSETQ. The CDR3 loop spans 15 amino acids. CDR3 region: CASSLGTAVNYGYTF. The CDR3 nucleotides are TGCGCCAGCAGCTTAGGGACAGCCGTTAACTATGGCTACACCTTC.

This clone has a handful of counts. V and J are TRBV19 and TRBJ1-4, with TRBD1 matching 7 bases. In germline, CDR1 is LNHDA, CDR2 SQIVND (reference sequence). V dropped 7 bases and J dropped 7; count of bases not matched to a gene: 6. The CDR3 is made up of 13 amino acids. CDR3 sequence reads: CASTETGSEKLFF. The CDR3 region has the DNA TGTGCCAGTACGGAGACAGGGAGTGAAAAACTGTTTTTT.

In nucleotides, the CDR3 is TGTGCCAGTAGTATAGATTCGACAGCGAACACTGAAGCTTTCTTT. It specifies CASSIDSTANTEAFF. V gene TRBV19 combines with J gene TRBJ1-1; maybe TRBD1 (5 bases). The CDR3 is 15 residues long. The germline V and J ends were trimmed by 0 bases and 1 base, with 9 bases remaining between them. Germline values: CDR1 LNHDA, CDR2 SQIVND (reference sequence).

This clone was seen only a few times. The chain recombines TRBV30 with TRBJ2-5; TRBD1 might be the D (5 bases). V was cut by 0 bases and J by 5 bases, with 10 bases left in between. Germline V gene data show CDR1 as GTSNPN and CDR2 as SVGIG (reference sequence). The CDR3 spans 13 residues. The CDR3 bases are TGTGCCTGGAGTGTGCCAGGGTTGGAGACCCAGTACTTC. Its protein product is CAWSVPGLETQYF.

J is TRBJ2-1 and V is TRBV19, with TRBD1 matching 10 bases. V was pared by 7 bases and J by 7 bases, with 7 bases of the junction left unmatched. Germline V gene lookup returns CDR1 LNHDA and CDR2 SQIVND (reference sequence). The CDR3 covers 14 residues. The CDR3 region has the DNA TGTGCCAGTACCCCGACAGGGGGCATAAATGAGCAGTTCTTC. This translates into CASTPTGGINEQFF.

The V call is TRBV6-8, the J call TRBJ1-5; D is unresolved. CDR1 is MNHGY, CDR2 SAAAGT, per germline. This CDR3 comprises 14 residues. Trimming pared 5 bases from V and 0 bases from J, leaving 8 bases between. The CDR3: CASSEMGSNQPQHF. Here the CDR3 DNA reads TGTGCCAGCAGTGAGATGGGTAGCAATCAGCCCCAGCATTTT.

The chain is built from TRBV11-3 and TRBJ2-7; TRBD2 might be the D (5 bases). Germline assignment: CDR1 SGHNT and CDR2 YENEEA. Trimming took off 1 base at V and 4 bases at J, with 17 bases between the two ends. The CDR3 totals 16 residues. DNA for the CDR3: TGTGCCAGCAGCTTAGTAGAGGGCGGTCTTGGGTACGAGCAGTACTTC. Translated, it gives CASSLVEGGLGYEQYF.

CDR3 residues: CASSQQGSYNEQFF. CDR3 DNA: TGCGCCAGCAGCCAGCAGGGGTCCTACAATGAGCAGTTCTTC. The gene calls are TRBV1 and TRBJ2-1; TRBD1, the D gene given by the table, was not confirmed from the DNA. TRBV1 is designated a pseudogene. This CDR3 comprises 14 residues.

This chain uses TRBV19 with TRBJ1-5; TRBD1 is a possible D gene (5 bases). V was cut by 6 bases and J by 0 bases, with 15 bases left in between. CDR1 LNHDA and CDR2 SQIVND come from the germline V gene (reference sequence). This CDR3 has 16 residues. CDR3: CASSPRGGVSNQPQHF. CDR3 DNA: TGTGCCAGTAGCCCGCGGGGAGGGGTTAGCAATCAGCCCCAGCATTTT.

The J gene is TRBJ1-2, the V gene TRBV19; D is perhaps TRBD1 (6 bases). The CDR3 covers 12 residues. V was trimmed by 10 bases and J by 8 bases, leaving 17 bases between them. In germline, CDR1 is LNHDA, CDR2 SQIVND (reference sequence). The CDR3 DNA follows: TGTGCCACCGAACAGGGATCAGAGGGCTACACCTTC. It codes for CATEQGSEGYTF.

The chain carries TRBV12-5 and TRBJ1-1, with D maybe TRBD1 (5 bases). The CDR3 extends over 15 amino acids. The V gene lost 5 bases and the J gene lost 0 bases, with 13 bases spanning the gap. Germline loops: CDR1 LGHNT, CDR2 FRNRAP. CDR3 in DNA: TGTGCTAGTGGTGACCACAGGTTCTTGAACACTGAAGCTTTCTTT. It codes for CASGDHRFLNTEAFF.

The chain couples TRBV14 to TRBJ1-2; D not certain. The germline gives CDR1 SGHDN, CDR2 FVKESK. The germline V and J ends were trimmed by 4 bases and 4 bases, with 10 bases remaining between them. The CDR3 is made up of 13 amino acids. The CDR3 here is CASSRGTGYGYTF. The CDR3 DNA follows: TGTGCCAGCAGCCGGGGAACCGGCTATGGCTACACCTTC.

The chain is built from TRBV6-7 and TRBJ2-1; no reliable D call. TRBV6-7 carries the ORF label, with uncertain function. Trimming shortened V by 5 bases and J by 0 bases, and 11 bases separated the two germline ends. The CDR3 extends over 15 amino acids. This CDR3 reads CASSVDWSSYNEQFF. DNA of the CDR3: TGTGCCAGCAGTGTCGACTGGAGCTCCTACAATGAGCAGTTCTTC.

The chain recombines TRBV29-1 with TRBJ2-3, with D possibly matching TRBD2 (5 bases). The CDR3 consists of 14 residues. Trimming cost V 4 bases and J 0 bases, with 11 bases left between them. The V gene's germline CDR1 is SQVTM and CDR2 ANQGSEA. CDR3 region: CSVGRTLSTDTQYF. DNA of the CDR3: TGCAGCGTTGGTCGGACTCTTAGCACAGATACGCAGTATTTT.